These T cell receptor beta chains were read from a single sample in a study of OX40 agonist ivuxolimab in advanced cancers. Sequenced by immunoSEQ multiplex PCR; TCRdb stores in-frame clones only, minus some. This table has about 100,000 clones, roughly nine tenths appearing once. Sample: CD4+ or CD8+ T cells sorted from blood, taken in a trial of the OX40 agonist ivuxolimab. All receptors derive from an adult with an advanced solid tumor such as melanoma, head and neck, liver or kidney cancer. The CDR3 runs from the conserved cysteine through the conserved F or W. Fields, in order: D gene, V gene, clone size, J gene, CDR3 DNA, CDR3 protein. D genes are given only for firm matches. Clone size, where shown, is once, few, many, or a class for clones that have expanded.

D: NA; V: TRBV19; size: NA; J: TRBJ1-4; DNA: TGTGCCAGTAGTATGGGGCCGGGACAAATTGCAACTAATGAAAAACTGTTTTTT; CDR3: CASSMGPGQIATNEKLFF
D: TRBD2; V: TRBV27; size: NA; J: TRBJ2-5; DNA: TGTGCCAGCAGTTTATCGGGGCTTGTCAGCGGGGAGCAGTACTTC; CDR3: CASSLSGLVSGEQYF
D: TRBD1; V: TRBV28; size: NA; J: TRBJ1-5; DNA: TGTGCCAGCAGTCCCCTAGGGACAGGGCCACAGCCCCAGCATTTT; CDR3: CASSPLGTGPQPQHF
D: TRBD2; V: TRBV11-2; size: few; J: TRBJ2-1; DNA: TGTGCCAGCAGCTTAGTAGCGGGAGGGCCGGGTAATGAGCAGTTCTTC; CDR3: CASSLVAGGPGNEQFF
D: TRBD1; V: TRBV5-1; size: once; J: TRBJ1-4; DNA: TGCGCCAGTGGGACAGGCGGAACTAATGAAAAACTGTTTTTT; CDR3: CASGTGGTNEKLFF
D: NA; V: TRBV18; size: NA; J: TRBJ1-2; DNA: TGTGCCAGCTCACCGGGGGACTCTAACTATGGCTACACCTTC; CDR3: CASSPGDSNYGYTF
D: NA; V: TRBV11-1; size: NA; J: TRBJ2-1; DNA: TGTGCCAGCAGCCTGGGAAAAGCCCTTTACAATGAGCAGTTCTTC; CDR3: CASSLGKALYNEQFF
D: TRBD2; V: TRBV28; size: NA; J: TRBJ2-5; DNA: TGTGCCAGCAGCCAAGGGACTAGCGGGAGATGGGCCCAGTACTTC; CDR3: CASSQGTSGRWAQYF
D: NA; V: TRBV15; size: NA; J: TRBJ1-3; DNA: TGTGCCACCAGCAGAGATCGCTTAAACACCATATATTTT; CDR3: CATSRDRLNTIYF
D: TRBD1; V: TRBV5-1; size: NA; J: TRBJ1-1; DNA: TGCGCCAGCAGCCTCGGACAGGGGGCCGCCCCTTTCTTT; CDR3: CASSLGQGAAPFF
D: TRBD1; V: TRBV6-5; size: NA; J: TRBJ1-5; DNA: TGTGCCAGCAGGCGGGACAGGGGGGGCAATCAGCCCCAGCATTTT; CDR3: CASRRDRGGNQPQHF
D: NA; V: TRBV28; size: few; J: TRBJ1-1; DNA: TGTGCCAGCGGGGCCTTACTCATGGAAGCTTTCTTT; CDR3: CASGALLMEAFF
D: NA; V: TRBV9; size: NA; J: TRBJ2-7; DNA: TGTGCCAGCAGCGTAGACAGGGTGGATGAGCAGTACTTC; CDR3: CASSVDRVDEQYF
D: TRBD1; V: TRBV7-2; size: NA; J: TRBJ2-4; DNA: TGTGCCAGCAGCACCCGGACAGGGGGAACAAACATTCAGTACTTC; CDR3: CASSTRTGGTNIQYF
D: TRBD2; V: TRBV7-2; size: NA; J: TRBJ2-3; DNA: TGTGCCAGCAGCGTACTAGCGGGAGGTACAGATACGCAGTATTTT; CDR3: CASSVLAGGTDTQYF
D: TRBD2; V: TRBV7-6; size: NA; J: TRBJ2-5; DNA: TGTGCCAGCAGCTTAGTCCCGGGACTAGCGGGAGGTTACCAAGAGACCCAGTACTTC; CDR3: CASSLVPGLAGGYQETQYF
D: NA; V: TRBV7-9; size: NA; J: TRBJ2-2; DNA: TGTGCCAGCAGGCAAGAAACAGGGTCGGGCACCGGGGAGCTGTTTTTT; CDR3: CASRQETGSGTGELFF
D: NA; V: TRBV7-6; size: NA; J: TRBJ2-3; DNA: TGTGCCAGCAGTCAAGGTGGGGGTGCAGATACGCAGTATTTT; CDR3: CASSQGGGADTQYF
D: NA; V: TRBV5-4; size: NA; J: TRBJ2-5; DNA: TGTGCCAGCAGCTTCCAGGGGGGGGACCAAGAGACCCAGTACTTC; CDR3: CASSFQGGDQETQYF
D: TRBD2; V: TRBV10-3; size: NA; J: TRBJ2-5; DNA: TGTGCCATCAGAGGACTAGCGGGAGAGACCCAGTACTTC; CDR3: CAIRGLAGETQYF
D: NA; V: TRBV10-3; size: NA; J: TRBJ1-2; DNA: TGTGCCATCAGTGACGGTCCCTTAAGGGGCTATGGCTACACCTTC; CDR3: CAISDGPLRGYGYTF
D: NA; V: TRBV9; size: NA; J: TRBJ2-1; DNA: TGTGCCAGCAGCGGGGGGGCTTACAATGAGCAGTTCTTC; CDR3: CASSGGAYNEQFF